Presented here are 13 T cell receptor beta chains from one specimen sequenced in a study of T cell repertoires in cytomegalovirus infection. Their antigens are not known. TCRdb re-called the reads with MiXCR, one entry per CDR3 protein. This sample has tens of thousands of distinct CDR3 sequences, with 20% to 25% found just once. The starting material was CD8+ T cells from cultured PBMCs, obtained from culture after CMV antigen stimulation. Source of these receptors: a human donor in good health (CMV status not recorded). Some clones in this sample may be carry-over from other donors' samples.

The V and J genes are TRBV12-3 or TRBV12-4 and TRBJ1-3; the D is unclear. Trimming left V 6 bases short and J 0 bases short, with 9 bases between. The CDR3 extends over 14 amino acids. The CDR3 DNA is TGTGCCAGCAGCACTGCCCTCTCTGGAAACACCATATATTTT. Translated: CASSTALSGNTIYF.

This chain joins TRBV6-1 and TRBJ2-7; 7 bases align to TRBD1. Per the germline V gene, CDR1 is MNHNS and CDR2 is SASEGT. J was trimmed by 4 bases and V by 1 base; bases with no gene match: 7. This CDR3 has 15 residues. The CDR3 loop is CASSEELGTAYEQYF. For the CDR3, the DNA is TGTGCCAGCAGTGAAGAACTTGGGACAGCTTACGAGCAGTACTTC.

V and J are TRBV7-6 and TRBJ2-4; maybe TRBD1 (7 bases). V was cut by 5 bases and J by 0 bases, with 14 bases left in between. The CDR3 loop spans 16 amino acids. CDR1 and CDR2 from the germline V gene are SGHVS and FNYEAQ. CDR3 nucleotides: TGTGCCAGCAGCCAGGGGGGCCCCCTAGCCAAAAACATTCAGTACTTC. It codes for CASSQGGPLAKNIQYF.

The V gene is TRBV7-9, the J gene TRBJ1-3; D is ambiguous. Trimming pared 5 bases from V and 3 bases from J, leaving 8 bases between. The CDR3 consists of 13 residues. CDR1 is SEHNR and CDR2 is FQNEAQ in the germline V gene (reference sequence). The CDR3: CASSPESGNTIYF. DNA for the CDR3: TGTGCCAGCAGCCCGGAGAGTGGAAACACCATATATTTT.

The V gene is TRBV20-1, the J gene TRBJ2-5; possible D gene TRBD1, 5 bases. There are 15 residues in the CDR3. CDR1 is DFQATT, CDR2 SNEGSKA, per germline (reference sequence). V was clipped by 4 bases and J by 1 base, with 16 bases between them. CDR3 region: CSATPLDTFQETQYF. The CDR3 bases are TGCAGTGCTACACCCCTGGACACTTTCCAAGAGACCCAGTACTTC.

This clonotype was counted a few times. The rearrangement uses TRBV4-1 and TRBJ1-2, with D maybe TRBD1 (5 bases). The CDR3 covers 14 residues. Germline assignment: CDR1 MGHRA and CDR2 YSYEKL. Trimming shortened V by 2 bases and J by 5 bases, and 12 bases separated the two germline ends. The CDR3 nucleotides are TGCGCCAGCAGCCAACGCGGGACCCTATATGGCTACACCTTC. Translated, it gives CASSQRGTLYGYTF.

The chain links TRBV4-1 to TRBJ1-1, with D unclear. Germline CDR1 and CDR2: MGHRA and YSYEKL. Deletions cut 0 bases from V and 11 bases from J, with 22 bases between. The CDR3 totals 16 residues. CDR3 DNA: TGCGCCAGCAGCCAAGATTCTGGGTTTCCCATGATGGAGGCTTTCTTT. Translating it yields CASSQDSGFPMMEAFF.

CDR3 sequence reads: CASKNGTGVLVEQYF. For the CDR3, the DNA is TGTGCCAGCAAGAACGGGACAGGGGTGTTAGTCGAGCAGTACTTC. The V call is TRBV2, the J call TRBJ2-7, with 10 bases identical to TRBD1. Looked up from germline, CDR1 is SNHLY and CDR2 is FYNNEI. After removal of 7 bases from V and 6 bases from J, the junction contained 12 bases not matched to a gene. The length of the CDR3 is 15 residues.

The CDR3 reads CASSGGLAGGRSPGETQYF. The CDR3 region has the DNA TGTGCCAGCAGCGGGGGACTAGCGGGGGGGCGATCCCCTGGAGAGACCCAGTACTTC. This chain joins TRBV7-2 and TRBJ2-5; 16 positions match TRBD2. Germline-derived CDR1 and CDR2 are SGHTA and FQGNSA. The CDR3 totals 19 residues. V was clipped by 5 bases and J by 4 bases; unmatched bases: 13.

The V gene is TRBV29-1, the J gene TRBJ2-5, with D possibly being TRBD1 or TRBD2 (5 bases each). Trimming removed 4 bases from V and 5 bases from J, with 17 bases in between. This CDR3 has 14 amino acids. Germline loops: CDR1 SQVTM, CDR2 ANQGSEA. Here the CDR3 reads CSVVASWGPETQYF. The CDR3 coding sequence is TGCAGCGTTGTTGCTTCGTGGGGACCGGAGACCCAGTACTTC.

The chain employs TRBV10-3 and TRBJ1-6; 8 bases are shared with TRBD1. Germline CDR1 and CDR2: ENHRY and SYGVKD. V lost 2 bases to trimming and J lost 5 bases; unmatched junction nucleotides: 5. CDR3 length: 16 amino acids. CDR3 sequence: CAISERDRTNNSPLHF. Here the CDR3 DNA reads TGTGCCATCAGTGAGCGGGACAGGACCAATAATTCACCCCTCCACTTT.

The rearrangement links TRBV12-3 or TRBV12-4 to TRBJ1-1, with no clear D. The CDR3 sequence is 14 residues long. With 3 bases removed from V and 1 base from J, the gap between germline ends came to 9 bases. The CDR3 coding sequence is TGTGCCAGCAGTTTTCAGGTTTGGAACACTGAAGCTTTCTTT. It is translated as CASSFQVWNTEAFF.

The chain links TRBV12-3 or TRBV12-4 to TRBJ2-7, with a possible D match to TRBD2 (5 bases). V gave up 3 bases and J gave up 2 bases, with 14 bases separating them. This CDR3 comprises 15 residues. CDR3 in amino acids: CASSFGVGSTYEQYF. The CDR3 DNA reads as TGTGCCAGCAGTTTCGGAGTTGGGAGTACCTACGAGCAGTACTTC.